This T cell receptor beta chain was profiled in a study of cytomegalovirus exposure and HLA in healthy donors. Study at large: Around 85 million unique TCR sequences came from HLA-typed donors in an early release. Points from the study as a whole: An apparent linkage of common viral pathogens to several of the most significant clusters emerged in a later analysis. Per a prior analysis, the majority of TCR beta V segments were productive roughly 87% or roughly 30% of the time.

Germline V gene sequence: CDR1 SGHRS, CDR2 YFSETQ. The CDR3 is made up of 14 amino acids. A word on this clone: The antigen is undetermined. The junction shows a germline mismatch at one end, possibly a read error.

A multiplex PCR was run with 60 Vbeta primers and 13 Jbeta primers. This table comes from immunoSEQ multiplex PCR, and its TCRdb copy is limited to in-frame clones, with some not included. Of 120,000 to 150,000 clones listed, 76% were seen once; the top ten hold under 4.5%. The rearrangement links TRBV5-1 to TRBJ1-2; 7 nucleotides agree with TRBD1. The sequence was collected from a man between 18 and 35 years old in good health and CMV-seronegative. Sequencing used PBMCs. This CDR3 reads CASSFQGDGYGHTF. The CDR3 DNA follows: TGCGCCAGCAGTTTCCAGGGGGACGGCTATGGCCACACCTTC. The full variable domain, with the rest looked up from reference TRBV5-1 and TRBJ1-2, is KAGVTQTPRYLIKTRGQQVTLSCSPISGHRSVSWYQQTPGQGLQFLFEYFSETQRNKGNFPGRFSGRQFSNSRSEMNVSTLELGDSALYLCASSFQGDGYGHTFGSGTRLTVV.